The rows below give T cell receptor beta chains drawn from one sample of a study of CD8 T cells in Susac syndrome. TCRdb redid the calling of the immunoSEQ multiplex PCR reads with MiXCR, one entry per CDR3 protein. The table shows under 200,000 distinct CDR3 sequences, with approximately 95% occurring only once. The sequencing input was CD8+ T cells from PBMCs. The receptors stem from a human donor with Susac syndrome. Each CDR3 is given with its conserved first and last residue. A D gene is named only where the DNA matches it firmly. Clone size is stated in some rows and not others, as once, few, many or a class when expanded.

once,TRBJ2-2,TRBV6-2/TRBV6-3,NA,CASSHFTGELFF,TGTGCCAGCAGCCATTTCACCGGGGAGCTGTTTTTT
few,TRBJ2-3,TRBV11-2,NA,CASSLAGGADTQYF,TGTGCCAGCAGCTTAGCCGGAGGGGCGGATACGCAGTATTTT
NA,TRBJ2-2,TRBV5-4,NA,CASSLIEGLTGELFF,TGTGCCAGCAGCTTGATCGAAGGTCTGACCGGGGAGCTGTTTTTT
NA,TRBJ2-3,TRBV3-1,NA,CASSQDSRDVNTQYF,TGTGCCAGCAGCCAGGATTCCCGAGACGTAAATACGCAGTATTTT
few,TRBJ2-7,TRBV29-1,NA,CSVINGRQYF,TGCAGCGTGATAAACGGACGGCAGTACTTC
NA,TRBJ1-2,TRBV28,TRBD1,CASSPHGQGAEGYTF,TGTGCCAGCAGTCCCCATGGACAGGGGGCAGAGGGCTACACCTTC
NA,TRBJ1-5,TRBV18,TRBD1,CASSPIGTGDGKPQHF,TGTGCCAGCTCACCAATAGGGACAGGAGACGGGAAGCCCCAGCATTTT
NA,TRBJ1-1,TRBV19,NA,CASSGGMNTEAFF,TGTGCCAGTAGTGGGGGTATGAACACTGAAGCTTTCTTT
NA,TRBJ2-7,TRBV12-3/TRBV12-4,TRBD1,CASSPGQGPFEQYF,TGTGCCAGCAGTCCGGGACAGGGGCCATTCGAGCAGTACTTC
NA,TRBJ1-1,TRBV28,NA,CASSPGWGNTEAFF,TGTGCCAGCAGTCCGGGTTGGGGGAACACTGAAGCTTTCTTT
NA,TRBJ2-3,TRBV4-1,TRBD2,CASSQLWTSGATDTQYF,TGCGCCAGCAGCCAACTTTGGACTAGCGGGGCCACAGATACGCAGTATTTT
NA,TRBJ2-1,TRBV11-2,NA,CASSLGSPEQFF,TGTGCCAGCAGCTTGGGGAGCCCTGAGCAGTTCTTC
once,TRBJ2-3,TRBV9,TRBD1,CASSSRTGDFSTDTQYF,TGTGCCAGCAGCTCCCGGACAGGGGATTTTAGCACAGATACGCAGTATTTT
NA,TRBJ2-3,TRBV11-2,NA,CASSFTDFSTDTQYF,TGTGCCAGCAGCTTCACGGATTTTAGCACAGATACGCAGTATTTT
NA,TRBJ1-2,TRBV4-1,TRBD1,CASSQPTGVRYGYTF,TGCGCCAGCAGCCAACCGACAGGGGTTAGGTATGGCTACACCTTC
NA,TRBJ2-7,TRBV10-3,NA,CAISDPLWGGPSYEQYF,TGTGCCATCAGTGACCCCCTTTGGGGGGGGCCTTCCTACGAGCAGTACTTC
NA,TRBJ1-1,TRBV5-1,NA,CASSLEDVNTEAFF,TGCGCCAGCAGCTTGGAAGATGTGAACACTGAAGCTTTCTTT
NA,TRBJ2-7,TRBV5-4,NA,CASSSKGPSYEQYF,TGTGCCAGCAGCTCCAAGGGACCAAGTTACGAGCAGTACTTC
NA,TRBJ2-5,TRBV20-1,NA,CSARDKELGQPETQYF,TGCAGTGCTAGAGATAAGGAGTTGGGGCAACCGGAGACCCAGTACTTC
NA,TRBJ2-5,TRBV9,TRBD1,CASSVWTGEETQYF,TGTGCCAGCAGCGTTTGGACAGGGGAAGAGACCCAGTACTTC
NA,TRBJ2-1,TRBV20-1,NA,CSALASLYNEQFF,TGCAGTGCCCTGGCCAGCCTCTACAATGAGCAGTTCTTC
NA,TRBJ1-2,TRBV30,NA,CAWSPGRNYGYTF,TGTGCCTGGAGTCCCGGAAGAAACTATGGCTACACCTTC